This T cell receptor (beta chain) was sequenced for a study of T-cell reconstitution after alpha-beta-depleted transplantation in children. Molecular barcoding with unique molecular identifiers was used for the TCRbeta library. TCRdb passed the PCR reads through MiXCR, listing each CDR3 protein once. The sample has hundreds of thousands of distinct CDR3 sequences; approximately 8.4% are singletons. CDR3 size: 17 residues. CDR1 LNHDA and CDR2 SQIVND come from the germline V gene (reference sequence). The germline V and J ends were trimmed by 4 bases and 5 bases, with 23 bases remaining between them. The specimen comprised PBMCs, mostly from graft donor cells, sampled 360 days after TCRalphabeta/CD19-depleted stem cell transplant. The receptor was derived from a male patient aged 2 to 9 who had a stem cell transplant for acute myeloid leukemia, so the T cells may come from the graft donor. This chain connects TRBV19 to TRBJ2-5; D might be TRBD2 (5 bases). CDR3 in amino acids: CASSNPLSGGMEETQYF. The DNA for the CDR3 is TGTGCCAGTAGTAACCCCCTATCCGGAGGTATGGAGGAGACCCAGTACTTC.